This T cell receptor beta chain originates from a study of control samples from healthy donors and cancer patients. This clone was observed once. A read error may account for a junction end that differs from germline. The CDR3 spans 14 residues. From germline, CDR1 is GTSNPN and CDR2 SVGIG (reference sequence). Profiled with immunoSEQ multiplex PCR; TCRdb holds only in-frame clones, not every one. The sample carries 100,000 or so clones, around 88% recorded once. This sequence originates from a young man in good health. The chain couples TRBV30 to TRBJ1-5, with 8 bases aligning to TRBD1. Sequenced material: blood. The CDR3 nucleotides are TGTGCCTGGGCAGGGGGCACGAGCAGTCAGCCCCAGCATTTT. It codes for CAWAGGTSSQPQHF.